One sample yielded the 2 T cell receptor beta chains listed below, sequenced in a study of cytomegalovirus exposure and HLA in healthy donors. 13 Jbeta primers and 60 Vbeta primers were used for the PCR. Using immunoSEQ multiplex PCR, the repertoire was profiled, and TCRdb retains in-frame clones only, with some absent. Of 200,000 to 300,000 clones listed, around 80% are singletons. The specimen was PBMCs. These receptors all stem from a woman aged 40 to 50 in good health and CMV-seropositive.

The V call is TRBV5-1, the J call TRBJ1-2; TRBD1 agrees at 8 bases. CDR1 and CDR2 (germline): SGHRS, YFSETQ. V lost 2 bases, J lost 6 bases, and 6 bases stayed unmatched. This CDR3 is 14 amino acids long. The CDR3 sequence is CASSFPGQANGYTF. CDR3 nucleotide sequence: TGCGCCAGCAGCTTTCCGGGACAGGCAAATGGCTACACCTTC.

The chain links TRBV6-6 to TRBJ2-7, with 8 bases fitting TRBD2. The J segment lost 6 bases and the V segment lost 6 bases, leaving 10 bases of the junction unmatched. Germline CDR1 and CDR2: MNHNY and SVGAGI (reference sequence). This CDR3 contains 14 residues. The CDR3 sequence is CASSPPGGRVEQYF. Here the CDR3 DNA reads TGTGCCAGCAGCCCCCCGGGGGGGCGAGTCGAGCAGTACTTC.